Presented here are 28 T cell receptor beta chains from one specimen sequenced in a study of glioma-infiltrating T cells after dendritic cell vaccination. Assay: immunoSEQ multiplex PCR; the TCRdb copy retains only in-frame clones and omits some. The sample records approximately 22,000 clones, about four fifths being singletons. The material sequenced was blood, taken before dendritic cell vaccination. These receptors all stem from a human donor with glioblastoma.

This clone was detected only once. The CDR3, as DNA: TGTGCCATCAGTGAGTCGATAAGTGGGACAGGGGGCGCGGGTACTGAAGCTTTCTTT. Translating gives CAISESISGTGGAGTEAFF. The chain employs TRBV10-3 and TRBJ1-1; 12 positions agree with TRBD1. This CDR3 contains 19 residues. CDR1 is ENHRY and CDR2 is SYGVKD in the germline V gene. The ends lost 0 bases at V and 5 bases at J; junction bases unmatched: 13.

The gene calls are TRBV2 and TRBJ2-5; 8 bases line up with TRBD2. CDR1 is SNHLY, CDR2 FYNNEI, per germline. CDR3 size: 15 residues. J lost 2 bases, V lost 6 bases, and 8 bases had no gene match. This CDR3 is CASRGLDPPQETQYF. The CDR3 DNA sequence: TGTGCCAGCAGGGGACTAGACCCTCCTCAAGAGACCCAGTACTTC.

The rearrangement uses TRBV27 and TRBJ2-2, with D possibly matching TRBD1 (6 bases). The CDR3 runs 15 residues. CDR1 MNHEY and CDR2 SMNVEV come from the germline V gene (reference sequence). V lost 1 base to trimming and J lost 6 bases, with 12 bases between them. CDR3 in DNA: TGTGCCAGCAGTTTATTCGCCCAGGGGTCCGGGGAGCTGTTTTTT. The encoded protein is CASSLFAQGSGELFF.

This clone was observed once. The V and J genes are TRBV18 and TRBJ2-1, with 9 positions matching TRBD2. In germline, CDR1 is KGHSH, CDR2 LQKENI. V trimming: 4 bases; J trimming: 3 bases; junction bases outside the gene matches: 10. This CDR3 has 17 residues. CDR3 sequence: CASSLYSTSGFYNEQFF. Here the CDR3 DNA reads TGTGCCAGCTCACTCTACTCGACTAGCGGATTCTACAATGAGCAGTTCTTC.

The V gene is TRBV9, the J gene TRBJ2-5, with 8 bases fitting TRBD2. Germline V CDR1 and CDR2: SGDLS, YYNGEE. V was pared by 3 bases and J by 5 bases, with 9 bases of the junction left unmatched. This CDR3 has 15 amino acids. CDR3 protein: CASSAVGAGVETQYF. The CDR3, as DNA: TGTGCCAGCAGCGCAGTCGGAGCGGGAGTTGAGACCCAGTACTTC.

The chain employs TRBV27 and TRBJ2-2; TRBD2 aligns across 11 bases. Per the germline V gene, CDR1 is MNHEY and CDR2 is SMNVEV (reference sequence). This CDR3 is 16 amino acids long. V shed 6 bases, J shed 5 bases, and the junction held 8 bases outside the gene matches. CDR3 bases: TGTGCCAGCAGCCCCGGTAGCGGGAGGGGGACCGGGGAGCTGTTTTTT. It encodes CASSPGSGRGTGELFF.

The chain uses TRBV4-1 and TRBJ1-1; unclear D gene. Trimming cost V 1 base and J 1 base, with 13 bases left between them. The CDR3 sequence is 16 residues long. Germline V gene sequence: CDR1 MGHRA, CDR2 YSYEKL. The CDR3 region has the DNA TGCGCCAGCAGCCAAGTCGAAGTTCCGCGGAACACTGAAGCTTTCTTT. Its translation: CASSQVEVPRNTEAFF.

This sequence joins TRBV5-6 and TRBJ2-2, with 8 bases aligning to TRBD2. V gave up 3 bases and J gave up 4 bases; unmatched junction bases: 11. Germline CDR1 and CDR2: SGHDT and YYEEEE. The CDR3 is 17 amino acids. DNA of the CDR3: TGTGCCAGCAGCTCGACTAAGCGGGGGCGAGGCACCGGGGAGCTGTTTTTT. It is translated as CASSSTKRGRGTGELFF.

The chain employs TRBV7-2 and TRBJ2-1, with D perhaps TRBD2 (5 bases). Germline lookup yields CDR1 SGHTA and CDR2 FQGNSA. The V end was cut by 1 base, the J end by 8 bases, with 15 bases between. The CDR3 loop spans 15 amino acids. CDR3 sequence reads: CASSLDGLPLDEQFF. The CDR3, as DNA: TGTGCCAGCAGCTTAGACGGACTCCCCCTCGATGAGCAGTTCTTC.

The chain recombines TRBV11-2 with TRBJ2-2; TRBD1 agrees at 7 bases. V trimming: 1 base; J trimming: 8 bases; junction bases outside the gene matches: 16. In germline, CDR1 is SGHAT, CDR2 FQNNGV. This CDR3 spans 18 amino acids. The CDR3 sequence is CASSLVGPQGPPLGELFF. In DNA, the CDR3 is TGTGCCAGCAGCTTAGTCGGACCACAGGGGCCCCCGCTTGGGGAGCTGTTTTTT.

CDR3 loop: CASSSTGLAFYEQYF. For the CDR3, the DNA is TGTGCCAGCAGCTCCACGGGACTAGCGTTCTACGAGCAGTACTTC. This sequence joins TRBV11-2 and TRBJ2-7, with 10 positions matching TRBD2. CDR1 SGHAT and CDR2 FQNNGV come from the germline V gene. This CDR3 contains 15 residues. V gave up 4 bases and J gave up 3 bases; unmatched junction bases: 6.

In DNA, the CDR3 is TGTGCCAGCAGCCCAGGGGGTTCGGCTGAAGCTTTCTTT. It specifies CASSPGGSAEAFF. The chain couples TRBV6-1 to TRBJ1-1; the match to TRBD1 covers 7 bases. J lost 6 bases, V lost 6 bases, and 7 bases had no gene match. This CDR3 region has 13 residues. CDR1 MNHNS and CDR2 SASEGT come from the germline V gene.

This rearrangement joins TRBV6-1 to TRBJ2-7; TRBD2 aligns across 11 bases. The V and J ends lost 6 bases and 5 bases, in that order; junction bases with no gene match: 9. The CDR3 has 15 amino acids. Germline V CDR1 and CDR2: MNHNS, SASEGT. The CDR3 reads CASSDIAGGKDEQYF. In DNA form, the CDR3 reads TGTGCCAGCAGCGATATAGCGGGGGGGAAAGACGAGCAGTACTTC.

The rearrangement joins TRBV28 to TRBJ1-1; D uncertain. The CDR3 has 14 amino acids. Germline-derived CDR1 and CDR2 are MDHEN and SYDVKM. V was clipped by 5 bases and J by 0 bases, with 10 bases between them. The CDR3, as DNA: TGTGCCAGCAGTCGCCCTCAGGTGAACACTGAAGCTTTCTTT. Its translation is CASSRPQVNTEAFF.

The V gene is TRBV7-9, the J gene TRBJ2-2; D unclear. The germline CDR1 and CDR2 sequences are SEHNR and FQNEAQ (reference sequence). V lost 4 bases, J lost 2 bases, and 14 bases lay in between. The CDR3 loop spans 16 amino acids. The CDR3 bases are TGTGCCAGCAGCTCCCGGGTCCCTTTTAACACCGGGGAGCTGTTTTTT. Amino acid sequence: CASSSRVPFNTGELFF.

The CDR3 nucleotides read TGTGCCAGCAGTGAATCACTAGCGGGAGGGGCGAACACCGGGGAGCTGTTTTTT. Protein product: CASSESLAGGANTGELFF. The gene calls are TRBV25-1 and TRBJ2-2; 13 nucleotides line up with TRBD2. This CDR3 has 18 residues. Losses at the gene ends were 1 base for V and 0 bases for J; bases not matched to a gene: 2. CDR1 is MGHDK and CDR2 is SYGVNS in the germline V gene.

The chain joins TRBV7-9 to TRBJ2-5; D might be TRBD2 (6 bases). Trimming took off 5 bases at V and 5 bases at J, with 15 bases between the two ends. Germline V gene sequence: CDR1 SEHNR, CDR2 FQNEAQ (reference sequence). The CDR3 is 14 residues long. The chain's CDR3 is CASSPNSGLETQYF. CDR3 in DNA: TGTGCCAGCAGCCCCAATAGCGGTCTCGAGACCCAGTACTTC.

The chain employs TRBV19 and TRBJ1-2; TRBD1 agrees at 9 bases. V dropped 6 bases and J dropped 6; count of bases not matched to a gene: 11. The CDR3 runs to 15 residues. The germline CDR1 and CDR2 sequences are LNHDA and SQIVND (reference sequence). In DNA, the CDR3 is TGTGCCAGTAGCCTGATACAGGGGGCCTGGAATGGCTACACCTTC. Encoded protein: CASSLIQGAWNGYTF.

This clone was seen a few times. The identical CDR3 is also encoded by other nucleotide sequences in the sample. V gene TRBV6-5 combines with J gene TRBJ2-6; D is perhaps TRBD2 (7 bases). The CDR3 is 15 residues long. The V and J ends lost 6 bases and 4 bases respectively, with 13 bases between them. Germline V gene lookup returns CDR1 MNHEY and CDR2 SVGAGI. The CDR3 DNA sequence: TGTGCCAGCAGAACGGGGGGCTCCGGGGCCAACGTCCTGACTTTC. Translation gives CASRTGGSGANVLTF.

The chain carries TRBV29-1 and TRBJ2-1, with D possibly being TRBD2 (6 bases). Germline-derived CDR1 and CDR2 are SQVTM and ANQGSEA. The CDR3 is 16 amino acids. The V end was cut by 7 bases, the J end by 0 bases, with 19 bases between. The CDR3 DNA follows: TGCAGCGCCGCCGGGACTGACCGACTCTCCTACAATGAGCAGTTCTTC. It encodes CSAAGTDRLSYNEQFF.

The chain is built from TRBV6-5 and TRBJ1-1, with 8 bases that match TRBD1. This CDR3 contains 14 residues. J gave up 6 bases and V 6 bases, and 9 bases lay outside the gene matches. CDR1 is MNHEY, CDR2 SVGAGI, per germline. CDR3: CASRRLQGDAEAFF. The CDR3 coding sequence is TGTGCCAGCAGACGCCTACAGGGGGACGCTGAAGCTTTCTTT.

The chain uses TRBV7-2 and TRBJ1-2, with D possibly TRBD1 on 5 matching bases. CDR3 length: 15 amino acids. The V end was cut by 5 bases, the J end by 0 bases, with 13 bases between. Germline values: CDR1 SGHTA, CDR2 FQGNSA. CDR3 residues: CASSPSKTANYGYTF. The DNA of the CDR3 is TGTGCCAGCAGCCCCTCAAAGACAGCTAACTATGGCTACACCTTC.

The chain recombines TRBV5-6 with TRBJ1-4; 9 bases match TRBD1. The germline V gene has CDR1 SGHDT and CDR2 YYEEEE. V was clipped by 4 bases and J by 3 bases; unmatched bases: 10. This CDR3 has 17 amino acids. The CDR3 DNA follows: TGTGCCAGCAGCGGTCAACGGGACAGGGTACCTAATGAAAAACTGTTTTTT. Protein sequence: CASSGQRDRVPNEKLFF.

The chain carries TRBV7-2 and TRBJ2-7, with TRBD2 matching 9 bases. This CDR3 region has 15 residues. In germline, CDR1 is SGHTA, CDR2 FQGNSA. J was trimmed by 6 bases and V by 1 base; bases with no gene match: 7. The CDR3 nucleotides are TGTGCCAGCAGCTTAGGCTCCGCGGGAGGGCTCGAGCAGTACTTC. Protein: CASSLGSAGGLEQYF.

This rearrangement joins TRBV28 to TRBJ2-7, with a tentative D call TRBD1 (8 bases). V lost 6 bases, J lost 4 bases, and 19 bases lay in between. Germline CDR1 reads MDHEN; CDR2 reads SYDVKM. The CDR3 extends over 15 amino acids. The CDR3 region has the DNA TGTGCCAGCAGACAAACAGGGGGGGGCGGATACGAGCAGTACTTC. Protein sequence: CASRQTGGGGYEQYF.

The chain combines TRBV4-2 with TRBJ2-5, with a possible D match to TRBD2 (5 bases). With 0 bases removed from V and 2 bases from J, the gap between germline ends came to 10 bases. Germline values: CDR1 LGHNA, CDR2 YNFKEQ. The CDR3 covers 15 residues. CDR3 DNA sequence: TGTGCCAGCAGCCAAGATCCGGGGAGTCAAGAGACCCAGTACTTC. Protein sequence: CASSQDPGSQETQYF.

The CDR3 reads CASSRYRAGAMDEQYF. The CDR3 DNA sequence: TGTGCCAGCAGCCGATATCGAGCGGGAGCAATGGACGAGCAGTACTTC. The gene calls are TRBV7-6 and TRBJ2-7; 8 positions match TRBD2. This CDR3 contains 16 residues. With 5 bases clipped from V and 5 bases from J, the junction kept 14 bases outside the gene matches. In germline, CDR1 is SGHVS, CDR2 FNYEAQ.

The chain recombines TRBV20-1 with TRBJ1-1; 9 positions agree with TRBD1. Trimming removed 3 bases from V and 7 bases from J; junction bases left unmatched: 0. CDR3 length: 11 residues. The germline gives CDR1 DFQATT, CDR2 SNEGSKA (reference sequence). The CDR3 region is CSARDRGEAFF. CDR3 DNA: TGCAGTGCTAGGGACAGGGGTGAAGCTTTCTTT.